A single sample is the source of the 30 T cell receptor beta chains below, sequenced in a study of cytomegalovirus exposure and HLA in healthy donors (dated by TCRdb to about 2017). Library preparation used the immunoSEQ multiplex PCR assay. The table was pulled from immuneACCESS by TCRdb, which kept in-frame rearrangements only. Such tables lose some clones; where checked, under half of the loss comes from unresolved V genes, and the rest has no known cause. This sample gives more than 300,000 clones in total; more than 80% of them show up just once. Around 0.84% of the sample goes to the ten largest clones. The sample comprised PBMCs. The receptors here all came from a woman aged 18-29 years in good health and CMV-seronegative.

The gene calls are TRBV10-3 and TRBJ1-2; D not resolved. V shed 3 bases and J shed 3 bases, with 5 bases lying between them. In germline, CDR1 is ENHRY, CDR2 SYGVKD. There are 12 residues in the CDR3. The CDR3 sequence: CAISDRDYGYTF. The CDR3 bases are TGTGCCATCAGTGACCGAGACTATGGCTACACCTTC.

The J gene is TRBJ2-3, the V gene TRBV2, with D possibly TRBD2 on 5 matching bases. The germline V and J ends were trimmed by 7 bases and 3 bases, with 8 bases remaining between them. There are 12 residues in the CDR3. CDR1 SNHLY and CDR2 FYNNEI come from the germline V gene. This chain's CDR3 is CASMAGTDTQYF. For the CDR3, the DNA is TGTGCCAGCATGGCGGGTACAGATACGCAGTATTTT.

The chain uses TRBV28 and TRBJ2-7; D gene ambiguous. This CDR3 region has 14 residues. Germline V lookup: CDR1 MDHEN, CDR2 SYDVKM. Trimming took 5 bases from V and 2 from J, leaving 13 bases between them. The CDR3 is CASSPLRITYEQYF. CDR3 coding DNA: TGTGCCAGCAGTCCCCTGAGGATCACCTACGAGCAGTACTTC.

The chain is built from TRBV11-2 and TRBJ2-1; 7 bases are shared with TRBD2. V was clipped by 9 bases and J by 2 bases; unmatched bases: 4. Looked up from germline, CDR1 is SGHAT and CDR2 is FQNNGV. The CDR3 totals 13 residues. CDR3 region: CASSLAAYNEQFF. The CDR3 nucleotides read TGTGCCAGTTCCCTAGCGGCCTACAATGAGCAGTTCTTC.

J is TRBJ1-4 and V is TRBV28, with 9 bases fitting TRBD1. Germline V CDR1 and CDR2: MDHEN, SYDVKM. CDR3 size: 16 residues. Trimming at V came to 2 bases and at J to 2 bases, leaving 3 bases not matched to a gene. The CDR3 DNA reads TGTGCCAGCAGTTTACCGGGACAGGGCACTAATGAAAAACTGTTTTTT. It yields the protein CASSLPGQGTNEKLFF.

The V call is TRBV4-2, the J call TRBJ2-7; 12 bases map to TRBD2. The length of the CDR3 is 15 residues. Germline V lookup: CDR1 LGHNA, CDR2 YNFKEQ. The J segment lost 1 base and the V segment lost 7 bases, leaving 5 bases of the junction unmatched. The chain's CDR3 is CASTTGLAGSYEQYF. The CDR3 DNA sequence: TGTGCCAGCACTACGGGACTAGCGGGTTCCTACGAGCAGTACTTC.

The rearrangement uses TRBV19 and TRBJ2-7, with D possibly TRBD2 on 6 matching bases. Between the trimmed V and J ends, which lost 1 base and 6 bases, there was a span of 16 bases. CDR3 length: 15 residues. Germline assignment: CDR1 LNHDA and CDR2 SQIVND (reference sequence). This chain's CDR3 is CASSIVEGGPSEQYF. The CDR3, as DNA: TGTGCCAGTAGTATAGTAGAGGGAGGACCTTCCGAGCAGTACTTC.

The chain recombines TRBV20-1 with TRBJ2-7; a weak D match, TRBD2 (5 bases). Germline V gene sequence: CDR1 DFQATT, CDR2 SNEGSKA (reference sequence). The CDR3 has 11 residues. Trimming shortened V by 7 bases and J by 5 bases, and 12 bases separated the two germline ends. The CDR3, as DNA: TGCAGTGTTGACTGGCGGGACGAGCAGTACTTC. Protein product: CSVDWRDEQYF.

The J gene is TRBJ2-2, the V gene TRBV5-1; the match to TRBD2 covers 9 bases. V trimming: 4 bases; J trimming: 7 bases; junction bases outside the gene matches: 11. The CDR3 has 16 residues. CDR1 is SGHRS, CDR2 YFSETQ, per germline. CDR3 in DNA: TGCGCCAGCAGCGGGACTTTAGCGGGAGAGGGCGGGGAGCTGTTTTTT. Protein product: CASSGTLAGEGGELFF.

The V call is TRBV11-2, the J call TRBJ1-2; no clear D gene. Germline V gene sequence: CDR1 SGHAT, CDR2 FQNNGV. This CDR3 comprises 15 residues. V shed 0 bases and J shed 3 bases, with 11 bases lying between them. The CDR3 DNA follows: TGTGCCAGCAGCTTAGACCCGGGGATGGACTATGGCTACACCTTC. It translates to CASSLDPGMDYGYTF.

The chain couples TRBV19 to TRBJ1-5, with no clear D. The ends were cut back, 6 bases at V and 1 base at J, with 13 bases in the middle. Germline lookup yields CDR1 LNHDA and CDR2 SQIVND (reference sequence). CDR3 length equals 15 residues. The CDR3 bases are TGTGCCAGTAGAATCCAGGCTTCGAGCAATCAGCCCCAGCATTTT. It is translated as CASRIQASSNQPQHF.

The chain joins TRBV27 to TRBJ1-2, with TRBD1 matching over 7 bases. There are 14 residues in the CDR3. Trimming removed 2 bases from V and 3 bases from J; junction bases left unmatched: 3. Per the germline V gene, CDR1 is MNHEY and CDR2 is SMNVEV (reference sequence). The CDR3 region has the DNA TGTGCCAGCAGTTTAGGGGGACAGTACTATGGCTACACCTTC. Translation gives CASSLGGQYYGYTF.

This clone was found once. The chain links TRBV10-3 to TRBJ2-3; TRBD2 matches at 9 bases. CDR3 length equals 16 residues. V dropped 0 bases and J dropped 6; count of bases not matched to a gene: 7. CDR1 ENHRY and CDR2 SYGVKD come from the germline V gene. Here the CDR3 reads CAISESPSGIIDTQYF. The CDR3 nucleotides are TGTGCCATCAGTGAGTCGCCTAGCGGGATTATCGATACGCAGTATTTT.

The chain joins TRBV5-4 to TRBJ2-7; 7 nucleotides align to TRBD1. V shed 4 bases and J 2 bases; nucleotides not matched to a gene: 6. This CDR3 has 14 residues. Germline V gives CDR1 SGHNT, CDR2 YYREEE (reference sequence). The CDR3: CASSADRQAYEQYF. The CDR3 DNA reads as TGTGCCAGCAGCGCGGACAGGCAGGCCTACGAGCAGTACTTC.

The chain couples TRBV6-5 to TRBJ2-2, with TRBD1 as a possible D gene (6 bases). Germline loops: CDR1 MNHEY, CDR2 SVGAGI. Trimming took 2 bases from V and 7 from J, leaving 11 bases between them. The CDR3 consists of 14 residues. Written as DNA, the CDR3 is TGTGCCAGCAGTTACGGGAGAGGGGGCGGGGAGCTGTTTTTT. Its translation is CASSYGRGGGELFF.

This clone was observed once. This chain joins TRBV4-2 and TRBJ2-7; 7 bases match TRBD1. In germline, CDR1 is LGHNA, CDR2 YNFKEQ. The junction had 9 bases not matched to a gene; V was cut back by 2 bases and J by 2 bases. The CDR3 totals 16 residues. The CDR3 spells CASSQTQGQGAYEQYF. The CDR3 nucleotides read TGTGCCAGCAGCCAAACCCAGGGGCAGGGGGCCTACGAGCAGTACTTC.

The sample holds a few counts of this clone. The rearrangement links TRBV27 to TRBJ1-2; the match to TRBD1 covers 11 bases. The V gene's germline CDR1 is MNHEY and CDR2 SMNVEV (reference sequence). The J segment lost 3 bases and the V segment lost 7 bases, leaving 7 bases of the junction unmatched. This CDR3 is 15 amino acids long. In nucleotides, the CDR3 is TGTGCCAGCACTTGGAGGGGACAGGGGGACTATGGCTACACCTTC. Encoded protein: CASTWRGQGDYGYTF.

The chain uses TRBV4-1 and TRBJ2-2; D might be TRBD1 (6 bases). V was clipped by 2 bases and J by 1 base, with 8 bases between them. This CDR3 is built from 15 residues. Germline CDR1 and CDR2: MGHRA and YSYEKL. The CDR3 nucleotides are TGCGCCAGCAGCCAACCGACAGGGAACACCGGGGAGCTGTTTTTT. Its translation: CASSQPTGNTGELFF.

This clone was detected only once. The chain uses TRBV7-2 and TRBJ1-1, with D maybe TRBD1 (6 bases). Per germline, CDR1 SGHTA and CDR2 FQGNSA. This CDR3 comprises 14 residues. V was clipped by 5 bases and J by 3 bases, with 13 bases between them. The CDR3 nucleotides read TGTGCCAGCAGCCCAGACAGGTCGTACACTGAAGCTTTCTTT. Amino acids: CASSPDRSYTEAFF.

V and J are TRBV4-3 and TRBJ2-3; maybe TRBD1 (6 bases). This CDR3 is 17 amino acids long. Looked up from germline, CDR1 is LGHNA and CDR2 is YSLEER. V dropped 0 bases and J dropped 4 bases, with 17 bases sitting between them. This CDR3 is CASSQETSRGYADTQYF. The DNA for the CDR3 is TGCGCCAGCAGCCAAGAAACGAGCAGGGGCTACGCAGATACGCAGTATTTT.

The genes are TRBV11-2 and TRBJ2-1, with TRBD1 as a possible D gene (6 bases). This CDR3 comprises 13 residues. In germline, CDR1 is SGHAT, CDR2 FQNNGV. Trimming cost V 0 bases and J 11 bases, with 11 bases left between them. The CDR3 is CASSLDEGVKQFF. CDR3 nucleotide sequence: TGTGCCAGCAGCTTAGATGAGGGGGTAAAGCAGTTCTTC.

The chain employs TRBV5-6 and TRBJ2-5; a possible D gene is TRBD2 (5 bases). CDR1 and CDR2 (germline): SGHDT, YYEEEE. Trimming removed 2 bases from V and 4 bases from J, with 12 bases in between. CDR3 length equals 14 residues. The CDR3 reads CASSFGHGGETQYF. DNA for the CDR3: TGTGCCAGCAGCTTTGGGCACGGAGGAGAGACCCAGTACTTC.

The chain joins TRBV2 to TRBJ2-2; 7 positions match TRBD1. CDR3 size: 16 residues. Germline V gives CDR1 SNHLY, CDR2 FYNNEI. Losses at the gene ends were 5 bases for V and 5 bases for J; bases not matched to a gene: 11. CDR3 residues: CASSPPQGSVTGELFF. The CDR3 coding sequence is TGTGCCAGCAGTCCCCCACAGGGGTCGGTAACCGGGGAGCTGTTTTTT.

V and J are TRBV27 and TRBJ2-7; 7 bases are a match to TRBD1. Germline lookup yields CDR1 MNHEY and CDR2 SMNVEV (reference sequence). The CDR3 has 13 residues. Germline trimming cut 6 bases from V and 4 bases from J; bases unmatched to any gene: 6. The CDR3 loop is CASSYGDRYEQYF. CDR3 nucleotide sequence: TGTGCCAGCAGCTACGGGGACAGATACGAGCAGTACTTC.

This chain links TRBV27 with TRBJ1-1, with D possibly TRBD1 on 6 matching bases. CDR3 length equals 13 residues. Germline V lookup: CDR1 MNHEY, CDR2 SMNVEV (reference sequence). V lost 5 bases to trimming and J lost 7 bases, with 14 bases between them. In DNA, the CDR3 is TGTGCCAGCAGTCTGGGGGGGCCAGGTGAAGCTTTCTTT. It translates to CASSLGGPGEAFF.

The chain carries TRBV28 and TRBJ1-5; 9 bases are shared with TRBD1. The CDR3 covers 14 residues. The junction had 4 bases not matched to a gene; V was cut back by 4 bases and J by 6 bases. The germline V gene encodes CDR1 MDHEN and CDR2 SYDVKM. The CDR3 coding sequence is TGTGCCAGCAGTTCGGGACAGGGAAGTCAGCCCCAGCATTTT. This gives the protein CASSSGQGSQPQHF.

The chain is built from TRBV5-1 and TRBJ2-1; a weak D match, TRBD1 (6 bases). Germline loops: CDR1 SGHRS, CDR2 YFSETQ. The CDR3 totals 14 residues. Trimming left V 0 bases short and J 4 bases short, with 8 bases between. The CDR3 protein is CASSLAGQYNEQFF. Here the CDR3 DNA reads TGCGCCAGCAGCTTGGCCGGACAGTACAATGAGCAGTTCTTC.

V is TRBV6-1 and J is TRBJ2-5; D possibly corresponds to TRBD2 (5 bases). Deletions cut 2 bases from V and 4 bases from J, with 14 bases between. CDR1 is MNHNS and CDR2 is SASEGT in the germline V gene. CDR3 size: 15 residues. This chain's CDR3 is CASSETQLDRETQYF. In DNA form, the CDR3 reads TGTGCCAGCAGTGAAACCCAACTAGATAGAGAGACCCAGTACTTC.

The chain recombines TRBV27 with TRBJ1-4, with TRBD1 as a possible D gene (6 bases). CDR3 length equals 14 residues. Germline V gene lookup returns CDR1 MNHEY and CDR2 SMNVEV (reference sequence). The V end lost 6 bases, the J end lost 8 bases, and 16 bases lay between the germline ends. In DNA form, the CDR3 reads TGTGCCAGCAGCACAACAGGGTTGAGAGAAAAACTGTTTTTT. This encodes CASSTTGLREKLFF.

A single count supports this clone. CDR3: CASTRTGRNEKLFF. The CDR3 nucleotides are TGTGCCAGCACCCGGACAGGGAGGAATGAAAAACTGTTTTTT. V usage is TRBV6-6 and J usage is TRBJ1-4; 8 bases are shared with TRBD1. Unmatched junction bases numbered 6, after V lost 7 bases and J lost 5 bases. The germline CDR1 and CDR2 sequences are MNHNY and SVGAGI (reference sequence). The CDR3 sequence is 14 residues long.